This T cell receptor (beta chain) was profiled in a study of T cells in Graves' hyperthyroidism and ophthalmopathy. RNA transcripts yielded amplified TCR beta CDR3 regions. With the HTBI primer set, the TCR CDR3 went through a first round of RT-PCR. MiXCR, run by TCRdb on the multiplex PCR reads, gives a single entry per CDR3 protein. The sample lists about 710,000 distinct CDR3 sequences; less than 20% were seen once. V shed 0 bases, J shed 8 bases, and the junction held 10 bases outside the gene matches. Germline values: CDR1 DFQATT, CDR2 SNEGSKA (reference sequence). The CDR3 is 15 amino acids. 10 ml of fresh peripheral blood supplied the PBMCs.

Sequencing used blood. This rearrangement joins TRBV20-1 to TRBJ2-1, with 7 bases matching TRBD2. This receptor was identified in a man aged 18 to 30 with Graves' hyperthyroidism. Here the CDR3 reads CSARDTRGSGDEQFF. CDR3 DNA sequence: TGCAGTGCTAGAGATACTCGCGGGAGTGGTGATGAGCAGTTCTTC.